These 22 T cell receptor beta chains were all obtained from the same sample, sequenced in a study of blood T cell repertoires in COVID-19 (TCRdb year 2020). Receptor libraries were prepared by the immunoSEQ multiplex PCR assay. Sourced from immuneACCESS, this table was stored by TCRdb with only in-frame sequences that have V and J called. A share of the clones is absent; for the studies checked, an unresolved V gene accounts for under half, and the remainder has no known explanation. Counted in this sample were over 150,000 clones; about 85% of them appeared once. Roughly 1% of the sample lies in the top ten. The material sequenced was peripheral blood. The source of these receptors is a middle-aged man with acute or convalescent COVID-19.

The rearrangement joins TRBV9 to TRBJ1-4; TRBD1 might be the D (5 bases). Per germline, CDR1 SGDLS and CDR2 YYNGEE. The CDR3 sequence is 15 residues long. The V end lost 0 bases, the J end lost 3 bases, and 9 bases lay between the germline ends. CDR3 protein: CASSVGGRSNEKLFF. CDR3 DNA: TGTGCCAGCAGCGTAGGGGGCAGGTCTAATGAAAAACTGTTTTTT.

The J gene is TRBJ1-1, the V gene TRBV9; TRBD1 matches 8 bases. The trim removed 4 bases at V and 4 bases at J, leaving 18 bases unmatched. Germline assignment: CDR1 SGDLS and CDR2 YYNGEE. The CDR3 consists of 18 residues. DNA of the CDR3: TGTGCCAGCAGCCCCCGCCCTGGGTTGGGACAGGCGGGCACTGAAGCTTTCTTT. It codes for CASSPRPGLGQAGTEAFF.

The chain uses TRBV24-1 and TRBJ2-1; 11 nucleotides line up with TRBD2. Trimming at V came to 4 bases and at J to 6 bases, leaving 10 bases not matched to a gene. This CDR3 has 17 residues. Looked up from germline, CDR1 is KGHDR and CDR2 is SFDVKD. CDR3 in amino acids: CATSDPTIAGGRNEQFF. In DNA, the CDR3 is TGTGCCACCAGTGACCCCACTATAGCGGGGGGGCGCAATGAGCAGTTCTTC.

The V call is TRBV11-2, the J call TRBJ2-7; D ambiguous. V was clipped by 6 bases and J by 3 bases, with 18 bases between them. CDR1 SGHAT and CDR2 FQNNGV come from the germline V gene. The CDR3 spans 15 residues. Here the CDR3 reads CASSSSIIPFYEQYF. CDR3 in DNA: TGTGCCAGCAGTTCCTCTATAATCCCTTTCTACGAGCAGTACTTC.

This chain links TRBV2 with TRBJ1-1, with D hard to call. The CDR3 spans 14 residues. Trimming took 4 bases from V and 1 from J, leaving 10 bases between them. Germline lookup yields CDR1 SNHLY and CDR2 FYNNEI. This CDR3 reads CASSVAVANTEAFF. DNA for the CDR3: TGTGCCAGCAGTGTCGCGGTGGCGAACACTGAAGCTTTCTTT. Full variable domain (rest looked up from reference TRBV2 and TRBJ1-1): EPEVTQTPSHQVTQMGQEVILRCVPISNHLYFYWYRQILGQKVEFLVSFYNNEISEKSEIFDDQFSVERPDGSNFTLKIRSTKLEDSAMYFCASSVAVANTEAFFGQGTRLTVV.

A few counts support this clone. V usage is TRBV7-9 and J usage is TRBJ2-1, with D unresolved. The CDR3 extends over 14 amino acids. Trimming cost V 6 bases and J 7 bases, with 16 bases left between them. CDR1 is SEHNR and CDR2 is FQNEAQ in the germline V gene (reference sequence). CDR3: CASRSLSSRNEQFF. In DNA, the CDR3 is TGTGCCAGCAGGTCCTTATCCTCGCGAAATGAGCAGTTCTTC.

V gene TRBV19 combines with J gene TRBJ2-3; D remains ambiguous. The V end lost 4 bases, the J end lost 5 bases, and 16 bases lay between the germline ends. The CDR3 runs 15 residues. Germline V CDR1 and CDR2: LNHDA, SQIVND (reference sequence). DNA of the CDR3: TGTGCCAGTAGTACGACCCCGGGTGCGTTAGATACGCAGTATTTT. Translation gives CASSTTPGALDTQYF.

The chain combines TRBV19 with TRBJ2-1, with D possibly TRBD1 on 5 matching bases. Germline V lookup: CDR1 LNHDA, CDR2 SQIVND (reference sequence). V lost 6 bases and J lost 3, with 9 bases in between. This CDR3 region has 13 residues. CDR3 in amino acids: CASSVTVYNEQFF. The CDR3 DNA follows: TGTGCCAGTAGCGTGACAGTCTACAATGAGCAGTTCTTC. Filled out from reference TRBV19 and TRBJ2-1, the complete variable domain reads DGGITQSPKYLFRKEGQNVTLSCEQNLNHDAMYWYRQDPGQGLRLIYYSQIVNDFQKGDIAEGYSVSREKKESFPLTVTSAQKNPTAFYLCASSVTVYNEQFFGPGTRLTVL.

This clone was counted a single time. The chain uses TRBV30 and TRBJ1-6, with TRBD1 matching over 8 bases. CDR3 length equals 14 residues. V shed 3 bases, J shed 8 bases, and the junction held 6 bases outside the gene matches. The germline V gene encodes CDR1 GTSNPN and CDR2 SVGIG (reference sequence). The CDR3, as DNA: TGTGCCTGGAGGCAGGGACAGGAAGATTCACCCCTCCACTTT. Translated: CAWRQGQEDSPLHF. Complete variable domain (other parts from reference TRBV30 and TRBJ1-6): SQTIHQWPATLVQPVGSPLSLECTVEGTSNPNLYWYRQAAGRGLQLLFYSVGIGQISSEVPQNLSASRPQDRQFILSSKKLLLSDSGFYLCAWRQGQEDSPLHFGNGTRLTVT.

The rearrangement links TRBV25-1 to TRBJ2-7, with D maybe TRBD2 (5 bases). Trimming left V 4 bases short and J 6 bases short, with 10 bases between. The CDR3 spans 12 residues. Germline CDR1 and CDR2: MGHDK and SYGVNS. For the CDR3, the DNA is TGTGCCAGCAGTGGAATCGGACTCGAGCAGTACTTC. Its protein product is CASSGIGLEQYF.

The DNA for the CDR3 is TGTGCCAGCAGCGTTGGGACAGGGGGTAGGGGGCAGTTCTTC. This encodes CASSVGTGGRGQFF. This chain links TRBV9 with TRBJ2-1, with 11 bases aligning to TRBD1. CDR1 is SGDLS and CDR2 is YYNGEE in the germline V gene. The CDR3 totals 14 residues. The V segment lost 2 bases and the J segment 12 bases; nucleotides outside the gene matches: 7.

V usage is TRBV25-1 and J usage is TRBJ1-2, with TRBD1 matching 10 bases. V shed 0 bases, J shed 1 base, and the junction held 2 bases outside the gene matches. CDR1 is MGHDK, CDR2 SYGVNS, per germline. This CDR3 contains 16 residues. CDR3 in amino acids: CASSEYGTGDNYGYTF. The CDR3 bases are TGTGCCAGCAGTGAATATGGGACAGGGGATAACTATGGCTACACCTTC.

The chain is built from TRBV6-6 and TRBJ2-1; 13 nucleotides align to TRBD2. V lost 6 bases to trimming and J lost 1 base; unmatched junction nucleotides: 3. From germline, CDR1 is MNHNY and CDR2 SVGAGI (reference sequence). This CDR3 comprises 16 residues. CDR3 region: CASSELAGGSYNEQFF. The CDR3 DNA follows: TGTGCCAGCAGCGAACTAGCGGGGGGGTCCTACAATGAGCAGTTCTTC.

The chain links TRBV28 to TRBJ1-1; TRBD1 aligns across 10 bases. Germline CDR1 reads MDHEN; CDR2 reads SYDVKM. The CDR3 totals 14 residues. V gave up 6 bases and J gave up 5 bases; unmatched junction bases: 6. Written as DNA, the CDR3 is TGTGCCAGCAGGGGACAGGGGCGAGGGACTGAAGCTTTCTTT. It codes for CASRGQGRGTEAFF.

The V gene is TRBV28, the J gene TRBJ1-6; D call uncertain. CDR1 is MDHEN and CDR2 is SYDVKM in the germline V gene. V was pared by 5 bases and J by 8 bases, with 22 bases between. The CDR3 extends over 17 amino acids. The CDR3 loop reads CASSPLTRPRIDSPLHF. The CDR3, as DNA: TGTGCCAGCAGTCCTTTGACGAGGCCCAGAATAGATTCACCCCTCCACTTT.

This clone was detected only once. The gene calls are TRBV4-1 and TRBJ1-1; D may be TRBD1 (6 bases). The CDR3 loop spans 18 amino acids. Per the germline V gene, CDR1 is MGHRA and CDR2 is YSYEKL. The V and J ends lost 0 bases and 3 bases respectively, with 20 bases between them. The CDR3 DNA reads TGCGCCAGCAGCCAAGATCCGGGGCGCGGGGGCTCGGACACTGAAGCTTTCTTT. It is translated as CASSQDPGRGGSDTEAFF.

The gene calls are TRBV24-1 and TRBJ2-2; possibly TRBD1 for D (5 bases). Looked up from germline, CDR1 is KGHDR and CDR2 is SFDVKD. The V gene lost 9 bases and the J gene lost 1 base, with 5 bases spanning the gap. The length of the CDR3 is 12 residues. The CDR3 region is CATGQNTGELFF. The CDR3, as DNA: TGTGCCACCGGACAGAACACCGGGGAGCTGTTTTTT.

This rearrangement joins TRBV5-8 to TRBJ1-4; weak D call: TRBD1 (6 bases). The V end was cut by 2 bases, the J end by 0 bases, with 8 bases between. The CDR3 covers 15 residues. Germline values: CDR1 SGHTS, CDR2 YDEGEE. For the CDR3, the DNA is TGTGCCAGCAGCTTACAGGGTTCAACTAATGAAAAACTGTTTTTT. Its translation: CASSLQGSTNEKLFF.

V gene TRBV10-3 combines with J gene TRBJ1-2; the D is unclear. There are 12 residues in the CDR3. The germline CDR1 and CDR2 sequences are ENHRY and SYGVKD. V lost 0 bases and J lost 7, with 6 bases in between. DNA for the CDR3: TGTGCCATCAGTGAGTCCCAGGTTGGCTACACCTTC. This encodes CAISESQVGYTF.

As regards this clone: A junction boundary mismatches the germline segment, possibly from a read error. The chain links TRBV2 to TRBJ1-4; 7 positions match TRBD1. The CDR3 totals 12 residues. Germline CDR1 and CDR2: SNHLY and FYNNEI. CDR3 sequence (DNA): TGTGCCAGCAGGGAAGGGGGCGAAAAACTGTTTTTT. Protein product: CASREGGEKLFF.

The rearrangement uses TRBV6-6 and TRBJ2-2, with D maybe TRBD1 (5 bases). Germline CDR1 MNHNY, CDR2 SVGAGI (reference sequence). There are 13 residues in the CDR3. The V end lost 2 bases, the J end lost 6 bases, and 7 bases lay between the germline ends. In nucleotides, the CDR3 is TGTGCCAGCAGTTACCAGGGCGCCGGGGAGCTGTTTTTT. Amino acid sequence: CASSYQGAGELFF.

The J gene is TRBJ2-2, the V gene TRBV19, with D tentatively TRBD2 (7 bases). The CDR3 is made up of 15 amino acids. Germline assignment: CDR1 LNHDA and CDR2 SQIVND (reference sequence). The V and J ends lost 4 bases and 3 bases respectively, with 12 bases between them. The CDR3 nucleotides read TGTGCCAGTAGTAAAGGCGGGGGCTACACCGGGGAGCTGTTTTTT. This gives the protein CASSKGGGYTGELFF. The full variable domain, in which reference TRBV19 and TRBJ2-2 provide the parts outside the CDR3, is DGGITQSPKYLFRKEGQNVTLSCEQNLNHDAMYWYRQDPGQGLRLIYYSQIVNDFQKGDIAEGYSVSREKKESFPLTVTSAQKNPTAFYLCASSKGGGYTGELFFGEGSRLTVL.